Each of the 27 T cell receptor beta chains below was sequenced from the same sample in a study of blood T cell repertoires in COVID-19. The table came from immunoSEQ multiplex PCR; TCRdb's copy has only in-frame clones and leaves some out. This table has 490,000 or so clones, 70% to 90% appearing once. Sample: PBMCs or T cells enriched from blood (not recorded which). The receptors were sampled from a woman in her forties who had recovered from COVID-19.

The V and J genes are TRBV10-2 and TRBJ2-7, with D perhaps TRBD2 (7 bases). With 7 bases removed from V and 2 bases from J, the gap between germline ends came to 12 bases. There are 13 residues in the CDR3. Germline lookup yields CDR1 WSHSY and CDR2 SAAADI. Here the CDR3 DNA reads TGCGCCAGCACTACAGGGACTACCTACGAGCAGTACTTC. Protein product: CASTTGTTYEQYF.

V is TRBV19 and J is TRBJ2-1; TRBD2 agrees at 10 bases. This CDR3 comprises 17 residues. CDR1 is LNHDA and CDR2 is SQIVND in the germline V gene (reference sequence). V was clipped by 8 bases and J by 0 bases; unmatched bases: 10. DNA for the CDR3: TGTGCCAGTTCTTCCGGACTAGCGGTTCTCTCCTACAATGAGCAGTTCTTC. The encoded protein is CASSSGLAVLSYNEQFF.

The chain combines TRBV18 with TRBJ2-3, with TRBD2 identical over 15 bases. The CDR3 runs 19 residues. The V segment lost 8 bases and the J segment 8 bases; nucleotides outside the gene matches: 20. CDR1 is KGHSH and CDR2 is LQKENI in the germline V gene. The CDR3 loop reads CASPTWRIDRTSGRGTQYF. The CDR3 bases are TGTGCCAGCCCCACCTGGCGGATTGACAGGACTAGCGGGAGGGGTACGCAGTATTTT.

The chain links TRBV5-4 to TRBJ1-2; 9 bases agree with TRBD1. This CDR3 spans 15 amino acids. The ends lost 4 bases at V and 1 base at J; junction bases unmatched: 5. The germline V gene encodes CDR1 SGHNT and CDR2 YYREEE (reference sequence). CDR3 amino acids: CASSPDRGSNYGYTF. CDR3 DNA: TGTGCCAGCAGCCCGGACAGGGGAAGTAACTATGGCTACACCTTC.

This chain connects TRBV3-1 (or the pseudogene TRBV3-2) to TRBJ2-3, with a tentative D call TRBD1 (5 bases). The CDR3 length is 15 residues. The germline V gene encodes CDR1 LGHDT and CDR2 YNNKEL (reference sequence). V was cut by 4 bases and J by 4 bases, with 15 bases left in between. Written as DNA, the CDR3 is TGTGCCAGCAGCCCCCCCGTGGGGCCGCCAGATACGCAGTATTTT. This codes for CASSPPVGPPDTQYF.

The rearrangement uses TRBV15 and TRBJ2-7; D perhaps matches TRBD1 (6 bases). The V and J ends lost 3 bases and 4 bases respectively, with 16 bases between them. CDR1 and CDR2 (germline): LNHNV, YYDKDF (reference sequence). The CDR3 loop spans 15 amino acids. The CDR3 coding sequence is TGTGCCACCAGCAGTTATAGAACAGGGTGGTACGAGCAGTACTTC. The encoded protein is CATSSYRTGWYEQYF.

This rearrangement joins TRBV5-1 to TRBJ2-1; weak D call: TRBD2 (6 bases). This CDR3 has 14 amino acids. The germline gives CDR1 SGHRS, CDR2 YFSETQ. The V and J ends lost 0 bases and 8 bases respectively, with 12 bases between them. CDR3 coding DNA: TGCGCCAGCAGCTTGGGGAGGGGCTCCGATGAGCAGTTCTTC. Amino acids: CASSLGRGSDEQFF.

The gene calls are TRBV11-2 and TRBJ2-7; 14 nucleotides align to TRBD2. From germline, CDR1 is SGHAT and CDR2 FQNNGV. V lost 4 bases and J lost 5; bases outside the gene matches: 4. CDR3 length: 15 amino acids. In DNA form, the CDR3 reads TGTGCCAGCAGCTGGAGACTAGCGGGAGGGCACGAGCAGTACTTC. Amino acid sequence: CASSWRLAGGHEQYF. Using reference TRBV11-2 and TRBJ2-7 for the parts outside the CDR3, the full variable domain is EAGVAQSPRYKIIEKRQSVAFWCNPISGHATLYWYQQILGQGPKLLIQFQNNGVVDDSQLPKDRFSAERLKGVDSTLKIQPAKLEDSAVYLCASSWRLAGGHEQYFGPGTRLTVT.

The chain carries TRBV5-6 and TRBJ2-1; TRBD2 matches at 14 bases. Germline assignment: CDR1 SGHDT and CDR2 YYEEEE. This CDR3 spans 18 amino acids. V shed 6 bases and J 8 bases; nucleotides not matched to a gene: 16. CDR3: CASIPGLAGVSPRDEQFF. The DNA of the CDR3 is TGTGCCAGCATCCCGGGACTAGCGGGAGTTTCCCCCAGGGATGAGCAGTTCTTC.

The CDR3 is CASSLVEPGPLGAGYTF. CDR3 nucleotides: TGCGCCAGCAGCTTGGTGGAACCGGGCCCCTTGGGGGCTGGCTACACCTTC. The chain employs TRBV5-1 and TRBJ1-2, with TRBD1 as a possible D gene (6 bases). Trimming removed 0 bases from V and 7 bases from J, with 22 bases in between. The CDR3 covers 17 residues. In germline, CDR1 is SGHRS, CDR2 YFSETQ.

V gene TRBV7-9 combines with J gene TRBJ1-3, with D possibly being TRBD1 (5 bases). The CDR3 runs to 14 residues. Germline loops: CDR1 SEHNR, CDR2 FQNEAQ (reference sequence). The V and J ends lost 4 bases and 1 base respectively, with 8 bases between them. The CDR3 DNA follows: TGTGCCAGCAGCTCTGGGGGGTCTGGAAACACCATATATTTT. The encoded protein is CASSSGGSGNTIYF.

The chain is built from TRBV6-5 and TRBJ1-1; maybe TRBD1 (6 bases). In germline, CDR1 is MNHEY, CDR2 SVGAGI. V lost 2 bases and J 1 base, leaving 11 bases between the germline ends. CDR3 length: 15 residues. The CDR3 sequence: CASSYEMGANTEAFF. CDR3 sequence (DNA): TGTGCCAGCAGTTACGAGATGGGGGCGAACACTGAAGCTTTCTTT.

This clone was seen just once. This sequence joins TRBV12-5 and TRBJ1-5; no firm D call. Germline V lookup: CDR1 LGHNT, CDR2 FRNRAP. V lost 0 bases and J 8 bases, leaving 20 bases between the germline ends. The CDR3 is made up of 17 amino acids. CDR3 coding DNA: TGTGCTAGTGGTTTGGTCTCAGGAAACCTGTTCGTTGAGCCCCAGCATTTT. It translates to CASGLVSGNLFVEPQHF.

V and J are TRBV18 and TRBJ1-4; D remains unclear. CDR1 is KGHSH, CDR2 LQKENI, per germline. The CDR3 runs to 15 residues. Trimming pared 0 bases from V and 8 bases from J, leaving 13 bases between. CDR3 amino acids: CASSPPFREGEKLFF. DNA for the CDR3: TGTGCCAGCTCACCACCGTTCCGGGAAGGGGAAAAACTGTTTTTT.

The J gene is TRBJ2-1, the V gene TRBV14, with 10 positions matching TRBD1. The CDR3 spans 19 residues. J gave up 5 bases and V 0 bases, and 13 bases lay outside the gene matches. CDR1 is SGHDN and CDR2 is FVKESK in the germline V gene. DNA for the CDR3: TGTGCCAGCAGCCAAGATCCGGCCGACAGGGGGCGCCTTGACAATGAGCAGTTCTTC. This sequence encodes CASSQDPADRGRLDNEQFF.

The chain carries TRBV2 and TRBJ2-7, with D possibly being TRBD1 (5 bases). Germline-derived CDR1 and CDR2 are SNHLY and FYNNEI. V was trimmed by 6 bases and J by 4 bases, leaving 19 bases between them. This CDR3 region has 15 residues. The CDR3 DNA is TGTGCCAGCAGGCTACTCGGACATCGAACTTACGAGCAGTACTTC. Amino acids: CASRLLGHRTYEQYF.

J is TRBJ2-7 and V is TRBV6-5, with 11 positions matching TRBD1. The V segment lost 4 bases and the J segment 0 bases; nucleotides outside the gene matches: 5. This CDR3 comprises 16 residues. Germline values: CDR1 MNHEY, CDR2 SVGAGI. CDR3 bases: TGTGCCAGCAGTTCGGGACAGGGGGACGGCTCCTACGAGCAGTACTTC. It translates to CASSSGQGDGSYEQYF.

V usage is TRBV5-6 and J usage is TRBJ1-5; D unclear. Germline assignment: CDR1 SGHDT and CDR2 YYEEEE. V was pared by 3 bases and J by 6 bases, with 16 bases between. The CDR3 is made up of 15 amino acids. CDR3 DNA: TGTGCCAGCAGCTCCTTCCTGCAGGTGGGTCAGCCCCAGCATTTT. Protein product: CASSSFLQVGQPQHF.

V and J are TRBV6-2 or TRBV6-3 and TRBJ2-1; 9 bases match TRBD2. CDR3 length: 18 amino acids. Germline lookup yields CDR1 MNHEY and CDR2 SVGEGT. V lost 2 bases and J lost 0; bases outside the gene matches: 8. CDR3 sequence: CASSYLLAGTSSYNEQFF. DNA for the CDR3: TGTGCCAGCAGTTACCTCCTAGCGGGGACGAGCTCCTACAATGAGCAGTTCTTC.

The rearrangement links TRBV19 to TRBJ1-1; 7 bases fit TRBD1. Germline CDR1 reads LNHDA; CDR2 reads SQIVND (reference sequence). After removal of 6 bases from V and 1 base from J, the junction contained 8 bases not matched to a gene. This CDR3 comprises 15 residues. The CDR3 nucleotides are TGTGCCAGTAGCGAGATGGGACAGCCGAACACTGAAGCTTTCTTT. This encodes CASSEMGQPNTEAFF.

The chain combines TRBV29-1 with TRBJ2-7, with D possibly TRBD2 on 5 matching bases. The CDR3 length is 13 residues. V was cut by 6 bases and J by 1 base, with 13 bases left in between. Germline lookup yields CDR1 SQVTM and CDR2 ANQGSEA. Written as DNA, the CDR3 is TGCAGCGTCCCGGGAATCGAGTCCTACGAGCAGTACTTC. Its protein is CSVPGIESYEQYF.

The chain recombines TRBV19 with TRBJ2-3; D possibly corresponds to TRBD1 (6 bases). Germline assignment: CDR1 LNHDA and CDR2 SQIVND (reference sequence). V gave up 3 bases and J gave up 1 base, with 11 bases separating them. The CDR3 is 15 residues long. CDR3 amino acids: CASSIRGGGTDTQYF. The CDR3 DNA follows: TGTGCCAGTAGTATTCGTGGGGGCGGCACAGATACGCAGTATTTT.

In regard to this clone: At the DNA level, this CDR3 is encoded by other sequences in the same sample as well. This chain uses TRBV20-1 with TRBJ2-7; D ambiguous. Germline CDR1 DFQATT, CDR2 SNEGSKA (reference sequence). The CDR3 consists of 11 residues. V lost 1 base to trimming and J lost 4 bases, with 5 bases between them. CDR3: CSARGGYEQYF. CDR3 DNA sequence: TGCAGTGCTAGAGGCGGATACGAGCAGTACTTC.

The chain couples TRBV25-1 to TRBJ1-6; 7 bases are shared with TRBD1. Trimming took 2 bases from V and 16 from J; bases not matched to a gene: 8. CDR1 and CDR2 (germline): MGHDK, SYGVNS. The CDR3 consists of 13 residues. The CDR3 DNA is TGTGCCAGCAGTGAACACCTCCCCAGGGGGCTCCACTTT. This sequence encodes CASSEHLPRGLHF.

V usage is TRBV5-1 and J usage is TRBJ2-5; 8 bases are shared with TRBD1. This CDR3 has 16 amino acids. The ends lost 4 bases at V and 2 bases at J; junction bases unmatched: 10. From germline, CDR1 is SGHRS and CDR2 YFSETQ. The chain's CDR3 is CASSVGDRGEQETQYF. DNA of the CDR3: TGCGCCAGCAGCGTGGGCGACAGGGGCGAACAAGAGACCCAGTACTTC.

The rearrangement links TRBV15 to TRBJ1-2, with a weak D call TRBD1 (5 bases). Trimming pared 3 bases from V and 4 bases from J, leaving 27 bases between. CDR3 size: 19 residues. CDR1 is LNHNV, CDR2 YYDKDF, per germline (reference sequence). In nucleotides, the CDR3 is TGTGCCACCAGCAGGGATAAGGGCGGGGCTGGTTTGTCCCTCTATGGCTACACCTTC. It yields the protein CATSRDKGGAGLSLYGYTF. Complete variable domain (other parts from reference TRBV15 and TRBJ1-2): DAMVIQNPRYQVTQFGKPVTLSCSQTLNHNVMYWYQQKSSQAPKLLFHYYDKDFNNEADTPDNFQSRRPNTSFCFLDIRSPGLGDTAMYLCATSRDKGGAGLSLYGYTFGSGTRLTVV.

This clone came up once. The chain has TRBV5-4 and TRBJ2-5; a weak D match, TRBD2 (5 bases). V was clipped by 1 base and J by 3 bases, with 13 bases between them. Per germline, CDR1 SGHNT and CDR2 YYREEE (reference sequence). The CDR3 length is 15 residues. The CDR3 DNA reads TGTGCCAGCAGCTTGACGGGCGGGCCCAAAGAGACCCAGTACTTC. It encodes CASSLTGGPKETQYF.